The entry below gives a single T cell receptor beta chain sequence along with its context. The antigen it binds to is not known. Nothing much larger sits one base from this clone, and base qualities are not available. This sample was taken from a study of blood T cell repertoires in COVID-19 (dated by TCRdb to between 2020 and 2021). Background for the entire study: The collaborator samples originated in the United States, Italy and Spain and spanned the acute and convalescent phases of COVID-19. The prospective study material was composed of cDNA or gDNA derived from T cells, B-cell-depleted T cells, or PBMCs. Subjects who had been exposed to COVID-19, were actively infected with it, or had recovered from it provided the deeply sampled blood TCRbeta repertoires that made up the dataset. The repertoires were made available in a free public database intended to serve as a resource for research on the immune response to SARS-CoV-2. Samples were obtained from the ongoing ImmuneRACE study (first 160 participants) and from approximately 1,200 subjects provided by 6 global collaborators. A de-identified subject ID, COVID-19 status, age in years and sex were almost always included in the sample metadata. Where available, HLA class I and class II types were obtained from metadata supplied by the sample provider rather than from assay-based typing.

V gives up 5 bases and J gives up 1 base, and the segment between their germline ends measures 8 bases. The germline V gene (reference sequence) gives CDR1 as WNHNN and CDR2 as SYGVQD. The CDR3 runs 13 amino acids, cysteine and phenylalanine included. Only CDR3 DNA remains: 39 bases, in frame from the first base. Study-wide findings and limitations: How much clinical and demographic metadata was included differed by source and by participant, and the metadata was provided uncurated.

The immunoSEQ Assay, a bias-controlled multiplex PCR, was used to amplify TCRbeta CDR3 regions from genomic DNA. The paper's data handling went like this. The number of nucleated cells in each sample was estimated from the amplification of reference gene primers within the assay. To quantify the absolute abundance of each unique TCRbeta CDR3 rearrangement, sequence reads were collapsed and filtered. For each sample, productive Simpson clonality was calculated as the square root of Simpson's diversity index over productive rearrangements. What TCRdb holds here is the immuneACCESS table cut down to in-frame rearrangements. Part of the clones is not present; checked against another copy, under half of the missing clones reflect an unresolved V gene, and the others are unexplained. V, J and clone size derive from that table, while D and trimming were established from the DNA sequence. Across this sample there are tens of thousands of clones, with around nine tenths seen only once. The top ten clonotypes cover roughly 5.4% of the sample.

Collaborating institutions collected whole blood in K2EDTA tubes following their own protocols. For TCRbeta analysis, collaborators shipped samples as frozen whole blood, isolated PBMCs, or DNA extracted from either of those sample types. The sequencing input was peripheral blood. The sequence derives from a man aged 55 to 70 with acute or convalescent COVID-19. The chain employs TRBV10-1 and TRBJ1-1, with the D gene not clear enough to name. The CDR3 reads as follows: CASSFGENTEAFF. Here is the DNA: TGCGCCAGCAGTTTCGGGGAGAACACTGAAGCTTTCTTT.